The rows below give T cell receptor beta chains drawn from one sample of a study of radiotherapy plus CTLA-4 blockade in lung cancer. The protocol was immunoSEQ multiplex PCR, while the TCRdb copy is restricted to in-frame clones and leaves out a portion. The sample gives about 95,000 clones, 83% of which show up once; around 0.8% is in the top ten. The material was peripheral blood, obtained from a patient treated with radiotherapy plus ipilimumab. These receptors all come from a human donor with non-small cell lung cancer who had stable disease on radiotherapy plus ipilimumab. The CDR3 runs from the conserved cysteine through the conserved F or W. D genes are given only for firm matches. Some rows have no size entry. The others give once, few or many, or a class for an expanded clone.

j_call | clone_size | d_call | v_call | cdr3_aa | cdr3_nt
TRBJ1-2 | . | . | TRBV2 | CASSESPGSTGGYTF | TGTGCCAGCAGTGAAAGTCCAGGCTCCACAGGGGGCTACACCTTC
TRBJ1-1 | . | . | TRBV19 | CASSMETEAFF | TGTGCCAGTTCCATGGAGACTGAAGCTTTCTTT
TRBJ2-5 | . | . | TRBV9 | CASSETAYQETQYF | TGTGCCAGCAGCGAGACAGCGTACCAAGAGACCCAGTACTTC
TRBJ2-2 | few | . | TRBV14 | CASSQGNTGELFF | TGTGCCAGCAGCCAAGGGAACACCGGGGAGCTGTTTTTT
TRBJ2-3 | . | TRBD1 | TRBV5-1 | CASSLAPWDRDTQYF | TGCGCCAGCAGCTTGGCCCCTTGGGACAGGGATACGCAGTATTTT
TRBJ1-4 | . | TRBD1 | TRBV25-1 | CASSGDRGQGEKLFF | TGTGCCAGCAGTGGGGACAGGGGGCAGGGGGAAAAACTGTTTTTT
TRBJ1-2 | . | TRBD1 | TRBV28 | CASSKGTGYGYTF | TGTGCCAGCAGCAAAGGGACAGGCTATGGCTACACCTTC
TRBJ1-1 | . | . | TRBV2 | CASTIETNTEAFF | TGTGCCAGCACGATAGAGACGAACACTGAAGCTTTCTTT
TRBJ2-1 | . | . | TRBV10-3 | CAISPGDLARNEQFF | TGTGCCATCAGCCCGGGGGACCTGGCGCGGAATGAGCAGTTCTTC
TRBJ2-5 | . | . | TRBV6-5 | CASSSLLPRGQETQYF | TGTGCCAGCAGTTCACTCCTCCCACGGGGGCAAGAGACCCAGTACTTC
TRBJ2-1 | . | . | TRBV5-1 | CASSLAAGSYNEQFF | TGCGCCAGCAGCTTGGCCGCAGGGTCCTACAATGAGCAGTTCTTC
TRBJ2-1 | . | . | TRBV7-3 | CASSLYREGAYNEQFF | TGTGCCAGCAGCTTATACAGGGAGGGAGCCTACAATGAGCAGTTCTTC
TRBJ2-5 | few | . | TRBV19 | CASSASDWETQYF | TGTGCCAGCTCCGCTTCTGATTGGGAGACCCAGTACTTC
TRBJ2-1 | . | . | TRBV7-2 | CASSLLGGRSYNEQFF | TGTGCCAGCAGCTTACTTGGGGGGAGGAGCTACAATGAGCAGTTCTTC
TRBJ2-6 | . | . | TRBV10-1 | CASSEGGTGANVLTF | TGCGCCAGCAGTGAAGGGGGTACTGGGGCCAACGTCCTGACTTTC
TRBJ2-3 | . | . | TRBV9 | CASSVEVSGYTDTQYF | TGTGCCAGCAGCGTAGAAGTTAGCGGATACACAGATACGCAGTATTTT
TRBJ2-2 | . | TRBD1 | TRBV11-1 | CASSRQGATGELFF | TGTGCCAGCAGCCGACAGGGGGCGACCGGGGAGCTGTTTTTT
TRBJ1-1 | . | TRBD1 | TRBV27 | CASSLGTGGFTEAFF | TGTGCCAGCAGTTTGGGGACAGGGGGTTTTACTGAAGCTTTCTTT
TRBJ2-1 | . | TRBD2 | TRBV19 | CASSIGTSGVEQFF | TGTGCCAGTAGTATCGGGACTAGCGGGGTAGAGCAGTTCTTC
TRBJ2-4 | . | . | TRBV11-2 | CASSLREGGNIQYF | TGTGCCAGCAGCCTCCGAGAGGGGGGAAACATTCAGTACTTC
TRBJ1-2 | . | . | TRBV6-5 | CASSELLGEGYTF | TGTGCCAGCAGTGAATTGCTCGGGGAAGGCTACACCTTC
TRBJ1-2 | . | . | TRBV7-2 | CASSLADRANYGYTF | TGTGCCAGCAGCTTAGCGGACAGAGCTAACTATGGCTACACCTTC
TRBJ2-1 | . | . | TRBV11-2 | CASSHRGRGDEQFF | TGTGCCAGCAGCCACCGGGGCCGGGGAGATGAGCAGTTCTTC
TRBJ1-1 | once | . | TRBV18 | CASSPLPRTEEAFF | TGTGCCAGCTCACCATTACCACGGACGGAGGAAGCTTTCTTT
TRBJ2-7 | . | . | TRBV27 | CASSLDPRGEFGEQYF | TGTGCCAGCAGTCTTGACCCCAGAGGGGAGTTTGGGGAGCAGTACTTC
TRBJ2-6 | . | TRBD2 | TRBV5-1 | CASSLGRDGGRPSGANVLTF | TGCGCCAGCAGCTTAGGGAGAGACGGGGGGAGGCCCTCTGGGGCCAACGTCCTGACTTTC
TRBJ1-2 | . | . | TRBV21-1 | CASSKDPPDGLLGEGGSGYTF | TGTGCCAGCAGCAAAGACCCCCCGGACGGCCTTCTAGGCGAGGGAGGTTCTGGCTACACCTTC
TRBJ1-5 | . | . | TRBV4-2 | CASSQEGSNQPQHF | TGTGCCAGCAGCCAAGAAGGCAGCAATCAGCCCCAGCATTTT
TRBJ2-3 | . | TRBD2 | TRBV11-2 | CASSLVAGPTDTQYF | TGTGCCAGCAGCTTAGTAGCGGGGCCCACAGATACGCAGTATTTT
TRBJ1-1 | . | . | TRBV6-1 | CASSPTDSTSEAFF | TGTGCCAGCAGTCCCACGGACAGTACCTCTGAAGCTTTCTTT
TRBJ1-1 | . | . | TRBV9 | CASSVGKNTEAFF | TGTGCCAGCAGCGTAGGGAAGAACACTGAAGCTTTCTTT
TRBJ2-1 | . | . | TRBV6-6 | CAAYRDGYNEQFF | TGTGCCGCCTACCGGGACGGCTACAATGAGCAGTTCTTC
TRBJ2-3 | . | . | TRBV6-1 | CASSRRGAHTDTQYF | TGTGCCAGCAGTAGGAGGGGGGCCCATACAGATACGCAGTATTTT
TRBJ2-1 | . | TRBD1 | TRBV27 | CASNRDRGLYNEQFF | TGTGCCAGCAACCGGGACAGGGGCCTCTACAATGAGCAGTTCTTC
TRBJ2-7 | . | TRBD2 | TRBV13 | CASSYSGASYEQYF | TGTGCCAGCAGCTATAGCGGGGCCAGTTACGAGCAGTACTTC
TRBJ2-3 | once | TRBD2 | TRBV7-2 | CASSLVGAGVNTDTQYF | TGTGCCAGCAGCTTAGTAGGGGCGGGAGTGAACACAGATACGCAGTATTTT
TRBJ2-7 | few | TRBD2 | TRBV28 | CASGRETYEQYF | TGTGCCAGCGGGAGGGAAACCTACGAGCAGTACTTC
TRBJ2-7 | . | . | TRBV7-9 | CASSSTTTDYEQYF | TGTGCCAGCAGCTCAACCACGACCGACTACGAGCAGTACTTC
TRBJ2-5 | . | TRBD2 | TRBV6-5 | CASSYSGTSLETQYF | TGTGCCAGCAGTTACTCCGGGACTAGCCTAGAGACCCAGTACTTC
TRBJ2-3 | . | TRBD1 | TRBV5-1 | CASSTGQGRIRGQYF | TGCGCCAGCAGTACAGGACAGGGCCGAATCAGAGGGCAGTATTTT
TRBJ2-7 | once | TRBD2 | TRBV10-3 | CAIMGTGLAGEILF | TGTGCCATCATGGGAACGGGACTAGCGGGGGAAATCCTATTC
TRBJ2-2 | few | . | TRBV7-9 | CASSGQIAPTGELFF | TGTGCCAGCAGCGGCCAGATCGCGCCCACCGGGGAGCTGTTTTTT
TRBJ2-7 | . | . | TRBV28 | CASRGLLSKGYEQYF | TGTGCCAGCAGGGGTCTACTATCCAAGGGCTACGAGCAGTACTTC
TRBJ1-1 | once | . | TRBV10-1 | CASSESRSTEAFF | TGCGCCAGCAGTGAGTCACGGTCCACTGAAGCTTTCTTT
TRBJ2-7 | . | . | TRBV27 | CASHWREQYF | TGTGCCAGCCATTGGCGCGAGCAGTACTTC
TRBJ1-1 | . | TRBD1 | TRBV23-1 | CASSHSDSDRGVDTEAFF | TGCGCCAGCAGTCATTCTGACTCGGACAGGGGGGTAGACACTGAAGCTTTCTTT
TRBJ2-5 | . | TRBD1 | TRBV18 | CASSPDQGAQYF | TGTGCCAGCTCCCCAGATCAGGGGGCCCAGTACTTC
TRBJ2-7 | . | . | TRBV13 | CASSFNRGTYEQYF | TGTGCCAGCAGCTTTAATCGCGGGACCTACGAGCAGTACTTC
TRBJ1-5 | . | . | TRBV28 | CASSLNVIGNQPQHF | TGTGCCAGCAGTTTAAATGTAATCGGCAATCAGCCCCAGCATTTT
TRBJ2-3 | . | . | TRBV9 | CASSAADTSTDTQYF | TGTGCCAGCAGCGCAGCGGACACTTCCACAGATACGCAGTATTTT
TRBJ2-5 | . | TRBD2 | TRBV30 | CAWSPGGGRALVETQYF | TGTGCCTGGAGTCCCGGGGGCGGGAGGGCCTTAGTAGAGACCCAGTACTTC
TRBJ2-7 | . | TRBD2 | TRBV7-2 | CASSLVAGVEEQYF | TGTGCCAGCAGCTTAGTAGCGGGAGTAGAAGAGCAGTACTTC
TRBJ2-3 | . | TRBD1 | TRBV30 | CAWSETGTTDTQYF | TGTGCCTGGAGTGAGACAGGGACCACAGATACGCAGTATTTT
TRBJ1-6 | . | . | TRBV19 | CASSRQHKGNSPLHF | TGTGCCAGTAGTCGACAGCATAAGGGGAATTCACCCCTCCACTTT
TRBJ2-7 | . | TRBD1 | TRBV28 | CASSGTGGRYEQYF | TGTGCCAGCAGCGGGACAGGGGGTCGCTACGAGCAGTACTTC
TRBJ1-1 | . | . | TRBV9 | CASSVGNLGTEAFF | TGTGCCAGCAGCGTAGGAAACCTGGGCACTGAAGCTTTCTTT
TRBJ1-1 | . | . | TRBV19 | CASSIGRAMNTEAFF | TGTGCCAGTAGTATAGGGAGGGCAATGAACACTGAAGCTTTCTTT